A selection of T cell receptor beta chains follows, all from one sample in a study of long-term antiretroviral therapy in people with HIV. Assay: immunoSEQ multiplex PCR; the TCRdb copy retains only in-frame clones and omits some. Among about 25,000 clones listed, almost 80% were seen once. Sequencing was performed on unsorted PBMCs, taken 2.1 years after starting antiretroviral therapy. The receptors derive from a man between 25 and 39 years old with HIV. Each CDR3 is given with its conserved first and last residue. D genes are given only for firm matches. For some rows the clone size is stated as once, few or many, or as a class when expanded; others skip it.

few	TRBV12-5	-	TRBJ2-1	TGTGCTAGTGGTTTAGAGTTTTTTGAGCAGTTCTTC	CASGLEFFEQFF
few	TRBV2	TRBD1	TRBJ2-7	TGTGCCAGTCAGGGGACAGGGGGCTCGTACGAGCAGTACTTC	CASQGTGGSYEQYF
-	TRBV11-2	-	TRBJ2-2	TGTGCCAGCAGCCCCCTCCAGGGATCCACCGGGGAGCTGTTTTTT	CASSPLQGSTGELFF
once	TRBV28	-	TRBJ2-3	TGTGCCAGCAGCCCCCACATGGGAACGGGCACAGATACGCAGTATTTT	CASSPHMGTGTDTQYF
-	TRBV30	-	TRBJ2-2	TGTGCCTGGACGTCCCCCTACCCGAGAAGCGGGGAGCTGTTTTTT	CAWTSPYPRSGELFF
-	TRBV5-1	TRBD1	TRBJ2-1	TGCGCCAGCAGCCTAGGGACAGCTAATGAGCAGTTCTTC	CASSLGTANEQFF
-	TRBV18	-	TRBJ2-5	TGTGCCAGCTCCAAGAACGGACTGACCCAAGAGACCCAGTACTTC	CASSKNGLTQETQYF
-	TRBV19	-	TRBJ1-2	TGTGCCAGTAGTATAGCCCCTGGGATGGGGTATGGCTACACCTTC	CASSIAPGMGYGYTF
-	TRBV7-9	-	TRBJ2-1	TGTGCCAGCAGCTACGGGGCCAACTTCAATGAGCAGTTCTTC	CASSYGANFNEQFF
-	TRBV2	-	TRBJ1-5	TGTGCCAGCAGTGGAGGGCGGCCCGCGGGCTTACAGCCCCAGCATTTT	CASSGGRPAGLQPQHF
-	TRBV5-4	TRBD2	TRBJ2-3	TGTGCCAGCAGCCCACTAGCGGTTGGAGATACGCAGTATTTT	CASSPLAVGDTQYF
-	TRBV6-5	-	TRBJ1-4	TGTGCCAGCAGAGGAAGGGAGATAGCTAATGAAAAACTGTTTTTT	CASRGREIANEKLFF
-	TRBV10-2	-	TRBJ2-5	TGCGCCACCCTAGGAGGGTCAAACCAAGAGACCCAGTACTTC	CATLGGSNQETQYF
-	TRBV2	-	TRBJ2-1	TGTGCCAGCAGTGAAGGGCTACTATACAATGAGCAGTTCTTC	CASSEGLLYNEQFF
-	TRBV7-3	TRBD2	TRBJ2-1	TGTGCCAGCAGCTTAAGGGCGAGAGGGACTAGCGGGGACAATGAGCAGTTCTTC	CASSLRARGTSGDNEQFF
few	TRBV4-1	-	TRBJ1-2	TGCGCCAGCAGCCAAGGGGGTTCTGCAGGCTATGGCTACACCTTC	CASSQGGSAGYGYTF
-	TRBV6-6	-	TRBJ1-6	TGTGCCAGCAGTTACCGGGACGATAATTCACCCCTCCACTTT	CASSYRDDNSPLHF
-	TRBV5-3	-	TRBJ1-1	TGTGCCAGAAGCTCACAGGGTCCAATGAACACTGAAGCTTTCTTT	CARSSQGPMNTEAFF
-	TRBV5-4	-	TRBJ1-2	TGTGCCAGCAGCTCCCCCCGGGTTGCAGATAACTATGGCTACACCTTC	CASSSPRVADNYGYTF
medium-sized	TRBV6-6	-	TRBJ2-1	TGTGCCAGCAGTGCCGGGTCTCCTGATGAGCAGTTCTTC	CASSAGSPDEQFF
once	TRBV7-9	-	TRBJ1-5	TGTGCCAGCAGCTTAACCGACAATCAGCCCCAGCATTTT	CASSLTDNQPQHF
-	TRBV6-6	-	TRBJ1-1	TGTGCCAGCAGTTACTCTCCAGGTCTGGGATTTGAAGCTTTCTTT	CASSYSPGLGFEAFF
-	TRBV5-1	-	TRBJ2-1	TGCGCCAGCAGCCCCTCTAACAATGAGCAGTTCTTC	CASSPSNNEQFF
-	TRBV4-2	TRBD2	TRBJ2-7	TGTGCCAGCAGCCAAGATGGCGGGGGCTACGAGCAGTACTTC	CASSQDGGGYEQYF
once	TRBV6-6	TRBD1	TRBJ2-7	TGTGCCAGCAGTGGGGGGCTGACAGGGGCACCCTACGAGCAGTACTTC	CASSGGLTGAPYEQYF
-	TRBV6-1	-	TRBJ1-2	TGTGCCGGCTCTATCGGGCCATCGTGGGGCTACACCTTC	CAGSIGPSWGYTF
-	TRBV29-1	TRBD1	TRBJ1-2	TGCAGCGTTGAAGACCCCAGGGGGCGAGCTAACTATGGCTACACCTTC	CSVEDPRGRANYGYTF
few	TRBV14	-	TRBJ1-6	TGTGCCAGCAGCCAAGATAAAGGAGTAGGTTCACCCCTCCACTTT	CASSQDKGVGSPLHF
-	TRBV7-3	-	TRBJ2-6	TGTGCCAGCAGCCCACCAGGTTCTGGGGCCAACGTCCTGACTTTC	CASSPPGSGANVLTF
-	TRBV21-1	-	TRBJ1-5	TGTGCCAGCAGCAGCTATAACGTCAATCAGCCCCAGCATTTT	CASSSYNVNQPQHF
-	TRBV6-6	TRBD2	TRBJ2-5	TGTGCCAGCAGTGACTCGGGGGGAGGGCGGGAGACCCAGTACTTC	CASSDSGGGRETQYF
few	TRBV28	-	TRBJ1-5	TGTGCCAGCAGACCAACAGGGAATCGTCAGCCCCAGCATTTT	CASRPTGNRQPQHF
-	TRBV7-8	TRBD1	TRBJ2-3	TGTGCCAGCAGCTTAGGGCCACAGGGGGCGCGGGATACGCAGTATTTT	CASSLGPQGARDTQYF
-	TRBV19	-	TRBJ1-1	TGTGCCAGTACCCCTGGGCGGGGCCCGACCACTGAAGCTTTCTTT	CASTPGRGPTTEAFF
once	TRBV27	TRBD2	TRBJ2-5	TGTGCCAGCAGTTTTCTAGCGGGGGGGCCGATGGAGACCCAGTACTTC	CASSFLAGGPMETQYF
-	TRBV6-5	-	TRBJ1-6	TGTGCCAGCAGCCTCTCCTATAATTCACCCCTCCACTTT	CASSLSYNSPLHF
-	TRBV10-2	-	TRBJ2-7	TGCGCCAGCAGTAGATCCCGGGAGTTCTCCTACGAGCAGTACTTC	CASSRSREFSYEQYF
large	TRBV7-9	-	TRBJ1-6	TGTGCCAGCAGCCTCCTCGGGGGGACGGATTCACCCCTCCACTTT	CASSLLGGTDSPLHF
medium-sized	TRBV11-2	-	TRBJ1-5	TGTGCCAGCAGCTTAGGGCGGACACAGCCCCAGCATTTT	CASSLGRTQPQHF